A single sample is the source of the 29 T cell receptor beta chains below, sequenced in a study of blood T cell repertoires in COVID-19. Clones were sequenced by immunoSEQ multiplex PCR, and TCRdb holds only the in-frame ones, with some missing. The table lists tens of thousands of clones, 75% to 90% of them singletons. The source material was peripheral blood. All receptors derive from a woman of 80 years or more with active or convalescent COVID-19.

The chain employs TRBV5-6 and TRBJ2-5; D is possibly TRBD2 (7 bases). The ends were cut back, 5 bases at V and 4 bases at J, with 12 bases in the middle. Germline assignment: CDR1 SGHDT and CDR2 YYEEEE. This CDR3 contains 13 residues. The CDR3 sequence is CASSGGGRETQYF. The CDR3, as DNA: TGTGCCAGCAGTGGGGGGGGCCGAGAGACCCAGTACTTC.

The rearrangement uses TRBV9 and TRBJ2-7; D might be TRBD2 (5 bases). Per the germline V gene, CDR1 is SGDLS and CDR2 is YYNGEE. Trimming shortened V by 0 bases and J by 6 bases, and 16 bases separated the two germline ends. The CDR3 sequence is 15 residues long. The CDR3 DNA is TGTGCCAGCAGCGTAGATGGCAGCCTACTAGTCGAGCAGTACTTC. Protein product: CASSVDGSLLVEQYF. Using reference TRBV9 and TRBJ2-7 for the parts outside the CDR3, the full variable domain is DSGVTQTPKHLITATGQRVTLRCSPRSGDLSVYWYQQSLDQGLQFLIQYYNGEERAKGNILERFSAQQFPDLHSELNLSSLELGDSALYFCASSVDGSLLVEQYFGPGTRLTVT.

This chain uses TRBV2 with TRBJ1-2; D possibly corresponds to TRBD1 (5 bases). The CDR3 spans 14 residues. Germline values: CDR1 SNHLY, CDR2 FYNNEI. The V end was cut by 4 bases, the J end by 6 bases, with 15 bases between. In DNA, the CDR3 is TGTGCCAGCAGTGTTTTGGCGGGACCGAATGGCTACACCTTC. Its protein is CASSVLAGPNGYTF.

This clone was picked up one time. CDR3 nucleotide sequence: TGTGCCAGCAGTGACAATTCCCTCAGCAATCAGCCCCAGCATTTT. Translated, it gives CASSDNSLSNQPQHF. This rearrangement joins TRBV28 to TRBJ1-5; D gene unclear. The V end was cut by 5 bases, the J end by 1 base, with 12 bases between. Germline V lookup: CDR1 MDHEN, CDR2 SYDVKM. This CDR3 is built from 15 residues.

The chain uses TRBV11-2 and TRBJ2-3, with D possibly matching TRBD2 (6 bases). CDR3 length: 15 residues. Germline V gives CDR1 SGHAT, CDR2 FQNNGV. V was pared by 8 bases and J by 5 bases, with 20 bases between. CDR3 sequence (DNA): TGTGCCAGCTCAGGGTACGGGGGAGTGGAAGATACGCAGTATTTT. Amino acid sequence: CASSGYGGVEDTQYF.

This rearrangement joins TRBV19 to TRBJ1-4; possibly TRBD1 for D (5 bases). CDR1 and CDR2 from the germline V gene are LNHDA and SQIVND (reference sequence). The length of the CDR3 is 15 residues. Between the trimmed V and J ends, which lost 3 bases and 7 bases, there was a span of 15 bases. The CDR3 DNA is TGTGCCAGTAGTATGGGTCAGGGCCTGAGTGAAAAACTGTTTTTT. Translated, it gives CASSMGQGLSEKLFF.

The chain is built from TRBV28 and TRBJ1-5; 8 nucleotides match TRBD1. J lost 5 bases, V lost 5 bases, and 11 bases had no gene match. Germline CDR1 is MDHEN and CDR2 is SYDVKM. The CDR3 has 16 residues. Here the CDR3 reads CASSIETGVGYQPQHF. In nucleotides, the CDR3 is TGTGCCAGCAGTATCGAGACAGGGGTAGGGTATCAGCCCCAGCATTTT.

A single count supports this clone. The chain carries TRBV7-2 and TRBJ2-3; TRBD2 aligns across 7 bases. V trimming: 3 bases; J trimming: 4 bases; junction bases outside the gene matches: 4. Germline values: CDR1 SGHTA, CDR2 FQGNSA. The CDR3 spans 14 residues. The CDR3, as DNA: TGTGCCAGCAGCTTTAGCGGGTTCGCAGATACGCAGTATTTT. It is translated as CASSFSGFADTQYF.

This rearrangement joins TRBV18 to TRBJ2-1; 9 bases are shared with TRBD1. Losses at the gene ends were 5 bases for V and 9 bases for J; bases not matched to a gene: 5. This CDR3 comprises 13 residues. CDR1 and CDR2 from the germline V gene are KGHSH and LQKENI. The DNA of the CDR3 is TGTGCCAGCTCAACCTTGGGACAGGGTGAGCAGTTCTTC. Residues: CASSTLGQGEQFF. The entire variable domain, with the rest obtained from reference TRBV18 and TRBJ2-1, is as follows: NAGVMQNPRHLVRRRGQEARLRCSPMKGHSHVYWYRQLPEEGLKFMVYLQKENIIDESGMPKERFSAEFPKEGPSILRIQQVVRGDSAAYFCASSTLGQGEQFFGPGTRLTVL.

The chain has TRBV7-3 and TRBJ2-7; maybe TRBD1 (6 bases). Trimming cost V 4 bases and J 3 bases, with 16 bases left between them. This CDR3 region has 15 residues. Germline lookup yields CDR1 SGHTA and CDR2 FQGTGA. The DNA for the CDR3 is TGTGCCAGCAGCTCTCCCGGGACACTCCACTACGAGCAGTACTTC. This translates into CASSSPGTLHYEQYF.

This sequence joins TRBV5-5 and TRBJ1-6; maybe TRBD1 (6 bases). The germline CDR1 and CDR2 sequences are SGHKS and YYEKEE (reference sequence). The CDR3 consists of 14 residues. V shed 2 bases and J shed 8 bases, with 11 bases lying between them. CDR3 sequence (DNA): TGTGCCAGCAGCTTTTCAGGGGTGGATTCACCCCTCCACTTT. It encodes CASSFSGVDSPLHF.

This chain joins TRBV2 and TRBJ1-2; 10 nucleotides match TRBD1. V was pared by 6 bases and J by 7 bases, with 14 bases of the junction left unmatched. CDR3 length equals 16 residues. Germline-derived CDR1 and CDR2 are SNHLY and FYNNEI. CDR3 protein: CASRKEKVDRGSGYTF. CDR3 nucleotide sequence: TGTGCCAGCAGGAAAGAAAAGGTGGACAGGGGGAGTGGCTACACCTTC. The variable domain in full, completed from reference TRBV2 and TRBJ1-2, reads EPEVTQTPSHQVTQMGQEVILRCVPISNHLYFYWYRQILGQKVEFLVSFYNNEISEKSEIFDDQFSVERPDGSNFTLKIRSTKLEDSAMYFCASRKEKVDRGSGYTFGSGTRLTVV.

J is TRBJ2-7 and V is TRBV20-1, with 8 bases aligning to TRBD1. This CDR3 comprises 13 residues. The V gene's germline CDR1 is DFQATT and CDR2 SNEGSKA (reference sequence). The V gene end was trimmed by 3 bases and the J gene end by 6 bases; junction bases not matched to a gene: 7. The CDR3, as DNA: TGCAGTGCTAGTGCGCAGGGGGCGCGCGAGCAGTACTTC. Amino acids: CSASAQGAREQYF.

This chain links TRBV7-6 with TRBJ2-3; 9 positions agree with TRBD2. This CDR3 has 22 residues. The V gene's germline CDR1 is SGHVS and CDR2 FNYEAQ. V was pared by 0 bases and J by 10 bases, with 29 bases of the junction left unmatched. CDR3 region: CASSLARGRPKGSGGFFAAQYF. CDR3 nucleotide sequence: TGTGCCAGCAGCTTAGCGCGGGGCAGGCCGAAGGGTAGCGGGGGTTTCTTCGCCGCGCAGTATTTT.

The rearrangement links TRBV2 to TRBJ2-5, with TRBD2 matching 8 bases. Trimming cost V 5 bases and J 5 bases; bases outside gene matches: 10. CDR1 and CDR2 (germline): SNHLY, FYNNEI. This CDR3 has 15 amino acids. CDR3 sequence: CASSRMGLGGETQYF. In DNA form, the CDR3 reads TGTGCCAGCAGTAGGATGGGACTAGGTGGGGAGACCCAGTACTTC.

CDR3 protein: CASSVAFAEKSGNTIYF. CDR3 coding DNA: TGTGCCAGCAGCGTAGCTTTTGCGGAAAAATCTGGAAACACCATATATTTT. This chain joins TRBV9 and TRBJ1-3; D is uncertain. V shed 0 bases and J shed 1 base, with 14 bases lying between them. The CDR3 runs 17 residues. Germline V gives CDR1 SGDLS, CDR2 YYNGEE.

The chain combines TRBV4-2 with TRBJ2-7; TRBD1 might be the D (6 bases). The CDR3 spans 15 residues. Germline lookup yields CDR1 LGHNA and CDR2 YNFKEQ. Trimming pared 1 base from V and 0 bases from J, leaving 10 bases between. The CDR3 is CASSQVTGSSYEQYF. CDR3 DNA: TGTGCCAGCAGCCAAGTAACAGGGAGCTCCTACGAGCAGTACTTC.

The CDR3, as DNA: TGTGCCAGCAGTGAATATGGGGGGATGATGGAGACCCAGTACTTC. Amino acid sequence: CASSEYGGMMETQYF. The chain carries TRBV2 and TRBJ2-5; TRBD2 might be the D (6 bases). CDR3 size: 15 residues. Trimming cost V 2 bases and J 5 bases, with 15 bases left between them. The germline CDR1 and CDR2 sequences are SNHLY and FYNNEI.

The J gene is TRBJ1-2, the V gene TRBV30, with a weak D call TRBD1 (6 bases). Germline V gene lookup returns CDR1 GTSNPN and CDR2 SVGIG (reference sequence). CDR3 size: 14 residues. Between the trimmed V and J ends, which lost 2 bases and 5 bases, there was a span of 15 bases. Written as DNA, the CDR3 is TGTGCCTGGAGTTATCTCGGGACACTGTATGGCTACACCTTC. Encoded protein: CAWSYLGTLYGYTF.

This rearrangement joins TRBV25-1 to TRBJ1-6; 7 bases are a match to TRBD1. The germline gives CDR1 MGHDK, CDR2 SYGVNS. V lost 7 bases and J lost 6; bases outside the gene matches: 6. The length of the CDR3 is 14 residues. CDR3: CASTFGTANSPLHF. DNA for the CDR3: TGTGCCAGCACCTTCGGGACAGCTAATTCACCCCTCCACTTT.

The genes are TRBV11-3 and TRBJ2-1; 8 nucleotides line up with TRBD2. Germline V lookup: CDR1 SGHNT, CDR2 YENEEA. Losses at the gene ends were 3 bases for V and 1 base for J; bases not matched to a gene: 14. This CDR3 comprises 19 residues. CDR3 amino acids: CASSFTPAGEMVSYNEQFF. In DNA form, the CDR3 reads TGTGCCAGCAGCTTCACCCCAGCGGGAGAGATGGTATCCTACAATGAGCAGTTCTTC.

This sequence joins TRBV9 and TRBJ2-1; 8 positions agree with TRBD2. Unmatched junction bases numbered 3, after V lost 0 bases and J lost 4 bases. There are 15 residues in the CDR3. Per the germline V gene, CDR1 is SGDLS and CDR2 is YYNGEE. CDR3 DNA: TGTGCCAGCAGCGTAGTGGCGGGGGGTTACAATGAGCAGTTCTTC. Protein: CASSVVAGGYNEQFF.

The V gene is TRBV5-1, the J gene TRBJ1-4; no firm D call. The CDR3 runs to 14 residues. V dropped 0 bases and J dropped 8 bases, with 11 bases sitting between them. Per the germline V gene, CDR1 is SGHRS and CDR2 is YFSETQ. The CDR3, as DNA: TGCGCCAGCAGCTTGGGGGGAGTTAGGGAAAAACTGTTTTTT. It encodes CASSLGGVREKLFF.

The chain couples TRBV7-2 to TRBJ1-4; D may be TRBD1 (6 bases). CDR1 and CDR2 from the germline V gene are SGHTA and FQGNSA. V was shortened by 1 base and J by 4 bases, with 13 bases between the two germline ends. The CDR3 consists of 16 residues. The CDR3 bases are TGTGCCAGCAGCTTAGAGCCAGGGGTCCATAATGAAAAACTGTTTTTT. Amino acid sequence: CASSLEPGVHNEKLFF.

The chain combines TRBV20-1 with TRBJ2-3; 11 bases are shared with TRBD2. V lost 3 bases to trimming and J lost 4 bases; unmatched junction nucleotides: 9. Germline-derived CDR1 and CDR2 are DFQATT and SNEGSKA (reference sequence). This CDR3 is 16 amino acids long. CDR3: CSASKLAGVSPDTQYF. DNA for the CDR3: TGCAGTGCTAGTAAACTAGCGGGAGTTTCCCCAGATACGCAGTATTTT.

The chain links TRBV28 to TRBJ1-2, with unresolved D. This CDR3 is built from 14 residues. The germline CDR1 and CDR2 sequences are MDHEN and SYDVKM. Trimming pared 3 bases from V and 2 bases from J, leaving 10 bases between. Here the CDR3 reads CASSLVQKNYGYTF. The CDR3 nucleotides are TGTGCCAGCAGTTTGGTTCAGAAAAACTATGGCTACACCTTC.

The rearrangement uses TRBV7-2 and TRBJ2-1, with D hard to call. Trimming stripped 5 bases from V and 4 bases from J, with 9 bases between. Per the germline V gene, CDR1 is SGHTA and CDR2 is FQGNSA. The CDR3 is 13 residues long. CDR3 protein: CASSPPLYNEQFF. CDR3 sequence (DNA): TGTGCCAGCAGCCCTCCCCTATACAATGAGCAGTTCTTC. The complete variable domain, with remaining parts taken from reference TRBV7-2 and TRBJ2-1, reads GAGVSQSPSNKVTEKGKDVELRCDPISGHTALYWYRQSLGQGLEFLIYFQGNSAPDKSGLPSDRFSAERTGGSVSTLTIQRTQQEDSAVYLCASSPPLYNEQFFGPGTRLTVL.

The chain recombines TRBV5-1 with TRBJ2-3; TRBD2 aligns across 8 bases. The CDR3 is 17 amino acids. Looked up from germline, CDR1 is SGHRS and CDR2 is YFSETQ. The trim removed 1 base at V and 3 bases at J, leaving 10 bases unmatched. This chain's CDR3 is CASSLRREGVGTDTQYF. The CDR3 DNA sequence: TGCGCCAGCAGCTTGCGTCGGGAGGGAGTTGGTACAGATACGCAGTATTTT.

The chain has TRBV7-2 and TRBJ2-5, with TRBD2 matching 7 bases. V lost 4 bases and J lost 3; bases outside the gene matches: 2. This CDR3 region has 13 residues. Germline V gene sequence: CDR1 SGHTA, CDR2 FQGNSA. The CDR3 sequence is CASSSLAEETQYF. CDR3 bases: TGTGCCAGCAGCTCCCTAGCGGAAGAGACCCAGTACTTC.